The subject of this entry is one T cell receptor beta chain. RNA transcripts provided the template for amplifying TCR beta CDR3 regions. First-round RT-PCR relied on HTBI primers, and a second-round multiplex PCR came next. One entry per CDR3 protein results from TCRdb running MiXCR on the multiplex PCR reads. The sample contains about 620,000 distinct CDR3 sequences, 22% of which appear only once. This sample was included in a study of Graves' ophthalmopathy and Graves' hyperthyroidism. The overall study: Peripheral blood was gathered at first diagnosis, ahead of any treatment whatsoever.

The CDR3 sequence is 15 residues long. The germline V gene has CDR1 MDHEN and CDR2 SYDVKM. Trimming cost V 0 bases and J 2 bases, with 9 bases left between them. If no ophthalmopathy appeared within 18 months of follow-up, hyperthyroidism was termed stable. The diagnosis was founded upon clinical symptoms, serum thyroxine, TRAb, thyroid ultrasound and orbital computed tomography. From fresh peripheral blood, over 9 ml in volume, the PBMCs were obtained. The sample was peripheral blood. The rearrangement links TRBV28 to TRBJ2-3; D unclear. This clonotype originated in a woman under 30 with stable Graves' hyperthyroidism. Some clones in this sample may be carry-over from other donors' samples. The CDR3 reads CASSLWASSTDTQYF. The CDR3 DNA reads as TGTGCCAGCAGTTTATGGGCCAGCTCCACAGATACGCAGTATTTT.